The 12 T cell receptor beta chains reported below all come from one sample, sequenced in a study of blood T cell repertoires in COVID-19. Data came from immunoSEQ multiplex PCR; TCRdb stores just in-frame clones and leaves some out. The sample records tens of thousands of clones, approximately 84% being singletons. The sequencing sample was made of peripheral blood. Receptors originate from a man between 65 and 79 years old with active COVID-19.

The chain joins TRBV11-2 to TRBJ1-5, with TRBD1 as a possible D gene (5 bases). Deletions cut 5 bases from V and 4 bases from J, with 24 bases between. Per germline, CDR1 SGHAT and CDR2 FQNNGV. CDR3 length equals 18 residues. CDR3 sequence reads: CASSLTGSGHLWNQPQHF. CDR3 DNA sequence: TGTGCCAGCAGCCTTACCGGATCTGGACACCTTTGGAATCAGCCCCAGCATTTT.

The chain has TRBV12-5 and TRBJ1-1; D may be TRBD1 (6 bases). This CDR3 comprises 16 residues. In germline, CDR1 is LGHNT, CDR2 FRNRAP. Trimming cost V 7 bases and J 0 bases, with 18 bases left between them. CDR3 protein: CASAPPGQGMNTEAFF. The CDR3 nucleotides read TGTGCTAGTGCCCCACCGGGTCAGGGGATGAACACTGAAGCTTTCTTT.

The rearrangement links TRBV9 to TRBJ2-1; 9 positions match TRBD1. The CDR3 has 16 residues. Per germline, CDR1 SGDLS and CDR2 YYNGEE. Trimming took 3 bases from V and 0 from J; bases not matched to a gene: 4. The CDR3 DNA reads TGTGCCAGCAGCGCTAGACAGGGGGGCTCCTACAATGAGCAGTTCTTC. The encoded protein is CASSARQGGSYNEQFF.

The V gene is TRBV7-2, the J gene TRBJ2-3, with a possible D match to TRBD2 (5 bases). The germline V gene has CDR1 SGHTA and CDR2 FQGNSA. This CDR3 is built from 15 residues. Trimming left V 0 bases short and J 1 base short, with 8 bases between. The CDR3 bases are TGTGCCAGCAGCTTAGCCGCGGGCGGCACAGATACGCAGTATTTT. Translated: CASSLAAGGTDTQYF.

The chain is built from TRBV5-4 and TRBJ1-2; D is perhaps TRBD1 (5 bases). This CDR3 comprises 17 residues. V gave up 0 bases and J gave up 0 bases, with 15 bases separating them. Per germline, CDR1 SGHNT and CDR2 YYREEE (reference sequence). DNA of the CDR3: TGTGCCAGCAGCTTGGGGGGAGGGGTCCGTACTAACTATGGCTACACCTTC. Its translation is CASSLGGGVRTNYGYTF.

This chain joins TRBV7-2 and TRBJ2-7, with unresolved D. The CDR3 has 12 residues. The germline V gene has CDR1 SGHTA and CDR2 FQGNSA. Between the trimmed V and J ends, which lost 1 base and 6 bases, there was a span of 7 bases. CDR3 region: CASSLVESEQYF. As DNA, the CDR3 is TGTGCCAGCAGCTTAGTGGAGAGCGAGCAGTACTTC.

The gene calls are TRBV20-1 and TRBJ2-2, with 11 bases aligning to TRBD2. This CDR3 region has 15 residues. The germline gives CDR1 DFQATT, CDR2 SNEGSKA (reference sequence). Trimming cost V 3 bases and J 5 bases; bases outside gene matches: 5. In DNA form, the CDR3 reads TGCAGTGCTAGTAGCGGGAGGGGAAGAACCGGGGAGCTGTTTTTT. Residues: CSASSGRGRTGELFF.

CDR3 in amino acids: CASSTLGGVGSYEQYF. CDR3 DNA sequence: TGTGCCAGCAGTACCCTAGGTGGTGTAGGCTCCTACGAGCAGTACTTC. The chain carries TRBV28 and TRBJ2-7; no clear D gene. The CDR3 has 16 residues. V dropped 5 bases and J dropped 0 bases, with 17 bases sitting between them. CDR1 is MDHEN and CDR2 is SYDVKM in the germline V gene.

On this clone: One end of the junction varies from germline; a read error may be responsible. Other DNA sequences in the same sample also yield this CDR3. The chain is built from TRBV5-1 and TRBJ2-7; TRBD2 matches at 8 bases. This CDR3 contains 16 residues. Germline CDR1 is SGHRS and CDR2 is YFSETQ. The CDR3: CASMRGEAGGGYEQYF. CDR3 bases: TGTGCCAGCATGAGGGGAGAGGCGGGAGGAGGGTACGAGCAGTACTTC.

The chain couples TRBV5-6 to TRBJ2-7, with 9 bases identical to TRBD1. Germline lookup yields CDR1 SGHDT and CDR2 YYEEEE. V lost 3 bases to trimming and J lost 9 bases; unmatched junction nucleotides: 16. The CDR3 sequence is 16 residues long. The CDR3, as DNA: TGTGCCAGCAGCTCCGACCGGGACAGGGTGGATTATGGGCAGTACTTC. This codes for CASSSDRDRVDYGQYF.

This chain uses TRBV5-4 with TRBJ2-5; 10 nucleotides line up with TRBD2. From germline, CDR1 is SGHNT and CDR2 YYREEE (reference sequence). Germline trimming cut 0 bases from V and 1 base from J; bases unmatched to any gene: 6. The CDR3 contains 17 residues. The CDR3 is CASSLGLAGDLQETQYF. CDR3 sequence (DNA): TGTGCCAGCAGCTTGGGGCTAGCGGGAGACCTCCAAGAGACCCAGTACTTC.

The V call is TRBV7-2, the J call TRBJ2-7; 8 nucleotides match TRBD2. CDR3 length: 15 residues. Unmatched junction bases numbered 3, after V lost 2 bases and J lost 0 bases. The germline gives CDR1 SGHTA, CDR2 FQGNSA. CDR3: CASSLTSGSSYEQYF. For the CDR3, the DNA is TGTGCCAGCAGCTTAACTAGCGGTAGCTCCTACGAGCAGTACTTC.